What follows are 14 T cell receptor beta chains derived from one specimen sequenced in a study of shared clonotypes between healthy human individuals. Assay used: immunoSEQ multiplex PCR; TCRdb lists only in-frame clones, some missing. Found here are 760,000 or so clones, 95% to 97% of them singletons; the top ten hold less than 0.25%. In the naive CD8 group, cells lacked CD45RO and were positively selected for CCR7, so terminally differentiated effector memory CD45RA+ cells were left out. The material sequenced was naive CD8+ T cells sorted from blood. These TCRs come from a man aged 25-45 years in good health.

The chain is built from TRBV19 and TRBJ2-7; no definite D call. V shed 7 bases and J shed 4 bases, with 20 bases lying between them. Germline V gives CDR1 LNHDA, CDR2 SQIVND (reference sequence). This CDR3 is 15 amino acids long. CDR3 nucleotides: TGTGCCAGTACCGAACGGCTAGGAAAGCGTTACGAGCAGTACTTC. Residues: CASTERLGKRYEQYF.

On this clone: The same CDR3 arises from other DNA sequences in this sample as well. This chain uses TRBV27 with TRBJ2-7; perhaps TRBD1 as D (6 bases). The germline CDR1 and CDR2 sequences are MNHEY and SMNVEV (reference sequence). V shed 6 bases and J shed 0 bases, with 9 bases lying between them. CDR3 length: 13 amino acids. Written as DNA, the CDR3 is TGTGCCAGCAGCCGGGACATCTCCTACGAGCAGTACTTC. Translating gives CASSRDISYEQYF.

CDR3: CASSFQFTGVYEQYF. The CDR3 bases are TGTGCCAGCAGTTTTCAGTTTACAGGGGTCTACGAGCAGTACTTC. The chain is built from TRBV28 and TRBJ2-7; 7 nucleotides line up with TRBD1. The CDR3 runs to 15 residues. CDR1 MDHEN and CDR2 SYDVKM come from the germline V gene. J gave up 3 bases and V 3 bases, and 8 bases lay outside the gene matches.

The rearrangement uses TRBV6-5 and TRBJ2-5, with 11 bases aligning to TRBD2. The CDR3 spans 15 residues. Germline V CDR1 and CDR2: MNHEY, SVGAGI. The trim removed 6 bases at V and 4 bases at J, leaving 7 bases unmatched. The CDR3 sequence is CASSLLAGAGETQYF. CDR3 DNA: TGTGCCAGCAGCCTACTAGCGGGGGCGGGAGAGACCCAGTACTTC.

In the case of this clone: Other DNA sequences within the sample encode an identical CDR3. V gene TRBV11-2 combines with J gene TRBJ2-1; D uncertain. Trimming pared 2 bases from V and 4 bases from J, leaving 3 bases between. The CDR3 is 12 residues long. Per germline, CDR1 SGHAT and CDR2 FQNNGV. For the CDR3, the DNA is TGTGCCAGCAGCTTAAATTACAATGAGCAGTTCTTC. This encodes CASSLNYNEQFF. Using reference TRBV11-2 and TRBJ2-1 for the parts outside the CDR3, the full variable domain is EAGVAQSPRYKIIEKRQSVAFWCNPISGHATLYWYQQILGQGPKLLIQFQNNGVVDDSQLPKDRFSAERLKGVDSTLKIQPAKLEDSAVYLCASSLNYNEQFFGPGTRLTVL.

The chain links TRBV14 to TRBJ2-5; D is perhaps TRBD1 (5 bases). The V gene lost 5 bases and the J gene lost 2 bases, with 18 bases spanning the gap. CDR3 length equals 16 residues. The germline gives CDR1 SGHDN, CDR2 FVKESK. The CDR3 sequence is CASSEIGAFLQETQYF. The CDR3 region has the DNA TGTGCCAGCAGCGAAATTGGGGCTTTTCTACAAGAGACCCAGTACTTC.

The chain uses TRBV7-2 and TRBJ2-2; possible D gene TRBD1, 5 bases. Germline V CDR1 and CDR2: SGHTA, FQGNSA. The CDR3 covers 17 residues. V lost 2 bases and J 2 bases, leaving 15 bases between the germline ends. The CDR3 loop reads CASSLRVGHYNTGELFF. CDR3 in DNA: TGTGCCAGCAGCTTAAGGGTCGGACACTACAACACCGGGGAGCTGTTTTTT.

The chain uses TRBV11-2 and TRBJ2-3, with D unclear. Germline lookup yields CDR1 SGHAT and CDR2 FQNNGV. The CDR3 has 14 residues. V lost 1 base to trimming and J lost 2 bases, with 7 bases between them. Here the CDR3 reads CASSLVLVTDTQYF. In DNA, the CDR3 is TGTGCCAGCAGCTTAGTTCTGGTCACAGATACGCAGTATTTT.

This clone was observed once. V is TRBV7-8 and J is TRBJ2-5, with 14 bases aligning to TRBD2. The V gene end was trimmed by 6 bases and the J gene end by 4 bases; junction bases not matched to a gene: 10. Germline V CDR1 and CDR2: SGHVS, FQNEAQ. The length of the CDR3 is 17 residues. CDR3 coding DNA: TGTGCCAGCAGTCAATCCCCGGGACTAGCGGGAGCAGAGACCCAGTACTTC. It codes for CASSQSPGLAGAETQYF.

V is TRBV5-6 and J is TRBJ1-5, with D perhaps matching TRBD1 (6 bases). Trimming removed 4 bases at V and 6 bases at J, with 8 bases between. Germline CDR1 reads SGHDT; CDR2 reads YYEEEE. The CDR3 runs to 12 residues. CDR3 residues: CASSPQGQPQHF. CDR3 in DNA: TGTGCCAGCAGCCCACAGGGTCAGCCCCAGCATTTT.

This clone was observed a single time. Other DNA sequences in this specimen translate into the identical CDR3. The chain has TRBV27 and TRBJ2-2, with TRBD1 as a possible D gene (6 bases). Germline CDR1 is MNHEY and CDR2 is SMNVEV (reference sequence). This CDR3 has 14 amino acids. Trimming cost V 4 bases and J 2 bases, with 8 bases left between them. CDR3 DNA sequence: TGTGCCAGCAGTTGGGGGCTAAACACCGGGGAGCTGTTTTTT. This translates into CASSWGLNTGELFF.

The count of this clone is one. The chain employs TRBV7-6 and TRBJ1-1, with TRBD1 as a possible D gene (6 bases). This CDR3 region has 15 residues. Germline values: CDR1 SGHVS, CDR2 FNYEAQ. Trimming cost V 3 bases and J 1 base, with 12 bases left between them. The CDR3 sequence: CASSFREGGNTEAFF. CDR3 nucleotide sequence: TGTGCCAGCAGCTTTAGGGAAGGGGGGAACACTGAAGCTTTCTTT.

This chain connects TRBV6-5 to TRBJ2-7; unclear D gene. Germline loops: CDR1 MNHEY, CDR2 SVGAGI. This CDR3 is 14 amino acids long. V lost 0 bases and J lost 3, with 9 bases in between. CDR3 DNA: TGTGCCAGCAGTTACTCGACCCTAGACTACGAGCAGTACTTC. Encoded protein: CASSYSTLDYEQYF.

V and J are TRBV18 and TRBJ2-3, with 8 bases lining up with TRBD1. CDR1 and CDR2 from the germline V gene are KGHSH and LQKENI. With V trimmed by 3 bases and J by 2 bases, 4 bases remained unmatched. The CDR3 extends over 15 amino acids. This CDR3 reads CASSPGQEFTDTQYF. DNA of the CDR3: TGTGCCAGCTCACCGGGACAGGAGTTCACAGATACGCAGTATTTT. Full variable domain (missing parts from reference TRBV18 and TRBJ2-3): NAGVMQNPRHLVRRRGQEARLRCSPMKGHSHVYWYRQLPEEGLKFMVYLQKENIIDESGMPKERFSAEFPKEGPSILRIQQVVRGDSAAYFCASSPGQEFTDTQYFGPGTRLTVL.